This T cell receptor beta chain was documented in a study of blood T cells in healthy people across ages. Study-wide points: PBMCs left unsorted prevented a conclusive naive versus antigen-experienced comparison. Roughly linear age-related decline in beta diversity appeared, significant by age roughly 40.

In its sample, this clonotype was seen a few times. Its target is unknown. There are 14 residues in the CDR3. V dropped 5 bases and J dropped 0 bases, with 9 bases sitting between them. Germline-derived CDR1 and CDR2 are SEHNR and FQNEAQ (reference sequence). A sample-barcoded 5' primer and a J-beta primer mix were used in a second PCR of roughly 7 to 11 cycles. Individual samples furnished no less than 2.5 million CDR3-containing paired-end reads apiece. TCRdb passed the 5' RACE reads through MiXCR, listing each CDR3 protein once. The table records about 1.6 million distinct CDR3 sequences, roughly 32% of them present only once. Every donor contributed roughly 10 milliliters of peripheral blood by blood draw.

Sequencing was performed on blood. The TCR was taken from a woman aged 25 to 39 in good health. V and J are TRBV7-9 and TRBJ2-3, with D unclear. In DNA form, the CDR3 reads TGTGCCAGCAGCACATCGATAAGCACAGATACGCAGTATTTT. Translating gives CASSTSISTDTQYF.